Sequencing of this T cell receptor beta chain was carried out in a study of OX40 agonist ivuxolimab in advanced cancers. General notes on the study: Ivuxolimab was a fully human IgG2 agonistic monoclonal antibody targeting the costimulatory receptor OX40 (CD134). Patients were allowed to have had prior anti-PD-1, anti-PD-L1 or anti-CTLA-4 therapy, and approximately 40% of the dose-escalation patients had been treated with checkpoint inhibitors. Intravenous ivuxolimab was administered to patients every 2 weeks at six dose levels: 0.01, 0.1, 0.3, 1.5, 3 and 10 mg/kg. The paper covers the monotherapy dose-escalation part of the phase I ivuxolimab trial, which included N of about 50 patients. Peripheral TCRbeta sequencing aimed to test whether ivuxolimab altered TCR sequence diversity and caused clonal T-cell expansion. Of the approximately 54 dose-escalation patients, hepatocellular carcinoma was present in 19, melanoma in approximately 15, renal cell carcinoma in 9 and head and neck cancer in 9. The dose-escalation cohort was approximately 83% male with a mean age of approximately 59 years, ranging from roughly 23 to 90. Partial responses occurred in three dose-escalation patients, of whom one had hepatocellular carcinoma and two had cutaneous melanoma.

To sequence the TCRbeta CDR3 region, genomic DNA was isolated from the sorted cells. TCRbeta CDR3 regions were sequenced using the immunoSEQ Assay. TCRdb took over this immuneACCESS table, retaining in-frame rearrangements with V and J assigned. Such tables are incomplete; in checked studies, under half of the missing clones stem from an unresolved V gene, and the remainder is unexplained. The table for this sample lists approximately 80,000 clones; about nine tenths of them were counted only once. The ten most abundant clones make up 0.33% of the sample. According to the germline V gene, CDR1 reads MNHEY and CDR2 reads SVGAGI. Spanning cysteine to phenylalanine, the CDR3 consists of 13 amino acids. The retained sequence is limited to the CDR3, 39 bases, with the frame set at the first base. At the junction V is shortened by 2 bases and J by 7 bases, with 11 bases in between. Patients with autoimmune disease history or receiving systemic immunosuppression were excluded from the trial. Peripheral blood for TCR sequencing was drawn from every dose cohort at baseline, at cycle 4 day 1 and at cycle 7 day 1. The samples were drawn from a first-in-human, open-label, multicenter phase I dose-escalation trial of ivuxolimab. Adults with locally advanced or metastatic head and neck squamous cell, hepatocellular, melanoma or renal cell carcinoma were enrolled in the trial. Before TCR sequencing, CD4+ T cells and CD8+ T cells from peripheral blood were sorted into separate populations.

Broader findings and caveats from the paper: At doses of 0.1 to 3.0 mg/kg, clonal expansion of both CD4+ and CD8+ blood T cells was observed from baseline to week 6. In the 0.1-3.0 mg/kg groups, partial responders were among the patients with the lowest normalized peripheral clonal expansion, particularly in CD8+ T cells. Low levels of normalized T-cell clonal expansion were also seen in some patients who did not respond. On average, CD8+ T cells showed more expanded clones than CD4+ T cells after ivuxolimab. The antigen specificity of the peripheral T cells that underwent clonal expansion was not determined.

Turning to this clone: Its binding antigen is unknown. Base qualities are not recorded, but no much larger clone differs from it by a single base.

The sequences come from CD4+ or CD8+ T cells sorted from blood, collected in a trial of the OX40 agonist ivuxolimab. This clonotype was sampled from an adult with an advanced solid tumor such as melanoma, head and neck, liver or kidney cancer. The chain is made from TRBV6-5 and TRBJ2-5, with the D gene uncertain. The CDR3 corresponds to CASSYGSLGTQYF. The sequenced DNA: TGTGCCAGCAGTTACGGGTCATTGGGGACCCAGTACTTC.